The 21 T cell receptor beta chains below come from one sample, sequenced in a study of blood T cells in healthy people across ages. A second roughly 6 to 12 cycle PCR used barcoded and J-beta primers. One entry per CDR3 protein results from TCRdb running MiXCR on the 5' RACE reads. Among roughly 800,000 distinct CDR3 sequences, 20% to 30% were seen once, and the ten largest hold approximately 3.7%. These data were also filed under a second study, of T cells of mothers and their children.

The sample comprised blood. These receptors came from a boy younger than 18 in good health.

The sample holds many counts of this clonotype. The chain joins TRBV6-2 or TRBV6-3 to TRBJ2-7; TRBD2 matches 11 bases. The length of the CDR3 is 14 residues. Trimming at V came to 2 bases and at J to 3 bases, leaving 0 bases not matched to a gene. CDR1 MNHEY and CDR2 SVGEGT come from the germline V gene. CDR3 sequence: CASSYGTSGYEQYF. For the CDR3, the DNA is TGTGCCAGCAGTTACGGGACTAGCGGCTACGAGCAGTACTTC.

This clonotype was observed a few times. This chain uses TRBV7-9 with TRBJ1-2; possibly TRBD1 for D (6 bases). The CDR3 totals 17 residues. Trimming stripped 1 base from V and 7 bases from J, with 22 bases between. CDR1 SEHNR and CDR2 FQNEAQ come from the germline V gene (reference sequence). CDR3 sequence (DNA): TGTGCCAGCAGCTTAGTTCTAGGGGGGCGCGGTTCCCCTGGCTACACCTTC. It encodes CASSLVLGGRGSPGYTF.

Turning to this clonotype: One end of the junction does not line up with germline, which may come from a read error. The rearrangement joins TRBV6-6 to TRBJ2-5; 9 bases align to TRBD1. There are 14 residues in the CDR3. Per germline, CDR1 MNHNY and CDR2 SVGAGI (reference sequence). This CDR3 is CASSTTGGQETLYF. The CDR3 DNA is TGTGCCAGCAGTACGACAGGGGGTCAAGAGACCCTGTACTTC.

This chain joins TRBV12-3 or TRBV12-4 and TRBJ1-3; D perhaps matches TRBD1 (6 bases). V was shortened by 5 bases and J by 3 bases, with 8 bases between the two germline ends. This CDR3 spans 13 amino acids. The CDR3 is CASSNRDGNTIYF. The CDR3 coding sequence is TGTGCCAGCAGTAACAGGGATGGAAACACCATATATTTT.

This chain links TRBV2 with TRBJ1-3; D is ambiguous. The V end was cut by 3 bases, the J end by 0 bases, with 6 bases between. CDR3 size: 14 residues. The V gene's germline CDR1 is SNHLY and CDR2 FYNNEI. CDR3 in amino acids: CASSDSGSGNTIYF. In DNA form, the CDR3 reads TGTGCCAGCAGTGATTCCGGCTCTGGAAACACCATATATTTT.

In its sample, this clonotype was seen a few times. The V gene is TRBV4-2, the J gene TRBJ1-5; D ambiguous. V lost 3 bases and J 0 bases, leaving 15 bases between the germline ends. Germline CDR1 reads LGHNA; CDR2 reads YNFKEQ. The CDR3 runs 17 residues. CDR3 sequence (DNA): TGTGCCAGCAGCCAGTGGATTGGGAGGGTTAGCAATCAGCCCCAGCATTTT. It codes for CASSQWIGRVSNQPQHF.

This chain uses TRBV18 with TRBJ1-6, with D unclear. This CDR3 contains 15 residues. Trimming stripped 3 bases from V and 2 bases from J, with 8 bases between. Germline CDR1 reads KGHSH; CDR2 reads LQKENI. CDR3 loop: CASSPSGTYNSPLHF. CDR3 nucleotide sequence: TGTGCCAGCTCACCCTCAGGCACCTATAATTCACCCCTCCACTTT.

The chain links TRBV12-3 or TRBV12-4 to TRBJ2-6; 9 bases agree with TRBD1. The V segment lost 6 bases and the J segment 8 bases; nucleotides outside the gene matches: 17. The CDR3 is 18 residues long. CDR3 region: CASSLWGTGNRVTNVLTF. The CDR3 coding sequence is TGTGCCAGCAGCCTATGGGGGACAGGGAACAGGGTCACCAACGTCCTGACTTTC.

This clonotype was found a few times. This sequence joins TRBV6-5 and TRBJ2-3; perhaps D is TRBD1 or TRBD2 (5 bases each). Per germline, CDR1 MNHEY and CDR2 SVGAGI. This CDR3 has 12 amino acids. With 5 bases removed from V and 7 bases from J, the gap between germline ends came to 10 bases. CDR3 protein: CASSPRGYTQYF. The CDR3 coding sequence is TGTGCCAGCAGTCCTCGGGGCTATACGCAGTATTTT.

This clonotype was observed a few times. One end of the junction fails to match germline, which may point to a read error. The chain links TRBV30 to TRBJ1-2, with a tentative D call TRBD1 (5 bases). The V gene's germline CDR1 is GTSNPN and CDR2 SVGIG (reference sequence). This CDR3 region has 17 residues. The CDR3 region is CAWVPAGRPLANYGYTF. The CDR3 DNA is TGTGCCTGGGTACCAGCGGGACGTCCGTTAGCTAACTATGGTTACACCTTC.

This clonotype was counted between two and nine times. The gene calls are TRBV5-1 and TRBJ1-6; TRBD1 is a possible D gene (6 bases). V lost 4 bases and J 6 bases, leaving 14 bases between the germline ends. The CDR3 runs to 15 residues. Germline assignment: CDR1 SGHRS and CDR2 YFSETQ. CDR3 DNA sequence: TGCGCCAGCAGCGACAGGACTACAGTTAATTCACCCCTCCACTTT. As protein: CASSDRTTVNSPLHF.

This clonotype was counted a few times. The genes are TRBV6-5 and TRBJ1-1; tentatively, D is TRBD1 (6 bases). The germline V gene encodes CDR1 MNHEY and CDR2 SVGAGI. Trimming cost V 0 bases and J 11 bases, with 19 bases left between them. The CDR3 consists of 15 residues. As DNA, the CDR3 is TGTGCCAGCAGTTACTCTTCTTTCGGATCAGGGGAGGCTTTCTTT. This gives the protein CASSYSSFGSGEAFF.

The V and J genes are TRBV7-8 and TRBJ1-2, with 7 bases matching TRBD1. The germline V gene has CDR1 SGHVS and CDR2 FQNEAQ. This CDR3 has 13 amino acids. V dropped 2 bases and J dropped 8; count of bases not matched to a gene: 5. The CDR3: CASSLRTGSGYTF. CDR3 nucleotide sequence: TGTGCCAGCAGCTTAAGGACAGGTAGCGGCTACACCTTC.

The V gene is TRBV5-1, the J gene TRBJ1-4; unclear D gene. V was shortened by 2 bases and J by 7 bases, with 18 bases between the two germline ends. In germline, CDR1 is SGHRS, CDR2 YFSETQ. CDR3 length: 16 residues. In DNA form, the CDR3 reads TGCGCCAGCAGCTTTTACCCGTCCGAGGAGAGTGAAAAACTGTTTTTT. Amino acids: CASSFYPSEESEKLFF.

The V call is TRBV6-2 or TRBV6-3, the J call TRBJ2-7; D is unresolved. Germline assignment: CDR1 MNHEY and CDR2 SVGEGT. The CDR3 is 16 amino acids. The germline V and J ends were trimmed by 4 bases and 0 bases, with 16 bases remaining between them. This CDR3 is CASSFSQAEPSYEQYF. CDR3 nucleotides: TGTGCCAGCAGTTTCTCCCAGGCCGAGCCCTCCTACGAGCAGTACTTC.

This clonotype was detected only a few times. V and J are TRBV29-1 and TRBJ1-1; 8 bases align to TRBD1. V gave up 6 bases and J gave up 3 bases; unmatched junction bases: 15. The CDR3 covers 16 residues. The germline V gene has CDR1 SQVTM and CDR2 ANQGSEA. CDR3 nucleotides: TGCAGCGTCCCGGGACGAGACAGGGGAGGGCACACTGAAGCTTTCTTT. Encoded protein: CSVPGRDRGGHTEAFF.

This clonotype has a handful of counts. This rearrangement joins TRBV4-1 to TRBJ1-4; maybe TRBD1 (5 bases). This CDR3 contains 15 residues. Germline CDR1 MGHRA, CDR2 YSYEKL. Deletions cut 4 bases from V and 5 bases from J, with 14 bases between. CDR3: CASSPGGTPNEKLFF. The CDR3 DNA sequence: TGCGCCAGCAGCCCGGGCGGGACCCCCAATGAAAAACTGTTTTTT.

This clonotype was detected only a few times. This chain joins TRBV3-1 and TRBJ1-4; TRBD1 might be the D (6 bases). Germline V gene sequence: CDR1 LGHDT, CDR2 YNNKEL (reference sequence). The CDR3 totals 15 residues. Trimming stripped 5 bases from V and 8 bases from J, with 18 bases between. CDR3 coding DNA: TGTGCCAGCAGCTCCCGGCGGGGGGACAACGAAAAACTGTTTTTT. Translating it yields CASSSRRGDNEKLFF.

The V call is TRBV11-3, the J call TRBJ2-1; D unresolved. The CDR3 spans 13 residues. The germline V and J ends were trimmed by 5 bases and 5 bases, with 10 bases remaining between them. Germline V lookup: CDR1 SGHNT, CDR2 YENEEA. CDR3 coding DNA: TGTGCCAGCAGCCACATCAGTAACAATGAGCAGTTCTTC. It codes for CASSHISNNEQFF.

The CDR3 DNA follows: TGTGCCAGCAGCCAGGGACCGGATAACACTGAAGCTTTCTTT. This translates into CASSQGPDNTEAFF. This chain links TRBV7-3 with TRBJ1-1, with D possibly TRBD1 on 5 matching bases. This CDR3 contains 14 residues. The germline V and J ends were trimmed by 5 bases and 2 bases, with 12 bases remaining between them. The germline V gene encodes CDR1 SGHTA and CDR2 FQGTGA.

This rearrangement joins TRBV28 to TRBJ2-3; D is uncertain. The V gene lost 3 bases and the J gene lost 2 bases, with 18 bases spanning the gap. This CDR3 is 17 amino acids long. Germline-derived CDR1 and CDR2 are MDHEN and SYDVKM. CDR3 coding DNA: TGTGCCAGCAGTTTCGCCCTTCTTACCTCTTACACAGATACGCAGTATTTT. It is translated as CASSFALLTSYTDTQYF. Based on the CDR3 plus reference TRBV28 and TRBJ2-3, the full variable domain is DVKVTQSSRYLVKRTGEKVFLECVQDMDHENMFWYRQDPGLGLRLIYFSYDVKMKEKGDIPEGYSVSREKKERFSLILESASTNQTSMYLCASSFALLTSYTDTQYFGPGTRLTVL.